This T cell receptor (beta chain) came from a study of blood T cell repertoires in COVID-19. Study in general: The United States, Italy and Spain were the sources of the acute and convalescent COVID-19 samples.

TCRdb keeps only in-frame clones here, not all; method: immunoSEQ multiplex PCR. The table shows approximately 300,000 clones, with less than 85% occurring only once. V dropped 0 bases and J dropped 1; count of bases not matched to a gene: 6. There are 16 residues in the CDR3. The germline V gene has CDR1 LNHNV and CDR2 YYDKDF (reference sequence). The sample consisted of PBMCs or T cells enriched from blood (not recorded which). This sequence was found in a woman in her thirties who had been exposed to COVID-19. The J gene is TRBJ2-7, the V gene TRBV15, with TRBD1 identical over 7 bases. The CDR3 loop reads CATSRDGVDRSYEQYF. The DNA of the CDR3 is TGTGCCACCAGCAGAGATGGTGTGGACAGGTCCTACGAGCAGTACTTC.